The rows below give T cell receptor beta chains drawn from one sample of a study of blood T cell repertoires in COVID-19. Repertoires were generated with immunoSEQ multiplex PCR, while TCRdb's copy carries only in-frame clones and drops some. The data show some 150,000 clones, approximately 86% seen once. Sequenced: peripheral blood. The receptors here all came from a woman aged 45-60 years with acute or convalescent COVID-19. CDR3s include the opening cysteine and the closing phenylalanine or tryptophan. A D gene is named only where the DNA matches it firmly. Not every row has a clone size; where given, it reads once, few, many or a size class.

size,J,D,V,CDR3,DNA
-,TRBJ2-1,TRBD2,TRBV5-1,CASSSSSGRFYNEQFF,TGCGCCAGCAGCTCGTCTAGCGGGAGATTTTACAATGAGCAGTTCTTC
once,TRBJ2-6,-,TRBV4-2,CASSQMGGGGANVLTF,TGTGCCAGCAGCCAAATGGGGGGTGGTGGGGCCAACGTCCTGACTTTC
-,TRBJ2-4,TRBD2,TRBV19,CASSITASGELKNIQYF,TGTGCCAGTAGTATTACGGCTAGCGGGGAATTAAAAAACATTCAGTACTTC
few,TRBJ1-2,-,TRBV5-1,CASSLERTIGGYTF,TGCGCCAGCAGCTTGGAACGGACTATTGGAGGCTACACCTTC
-,TRBJ1-2,TRBD1,TRBV2,CASSAAGTGDFYGYTF,TGTGCCAGCAGTGCAGCCGGGACAGGGGACTTCTATGGCTACACCTTC
-,TRBJ1-2,-,TRBV30,CAWSVHIYGYTF,TGTGCCTGGAGTGTACACATCTATGGCTACACCTTC
-,TRBJ2-1,TRBD2,TRBV5-1,CASSFSGGSDNEQFF,TGCGCCAGCAGCTTTAGCGGGGGGTCTGACAATGAGCAGTTCTTC
-,TRBJ1-1,-,TRBV11-1,CASSLATGTEGTEAFF,TGTGCCAGCAGCTTAGCTACAGGGACGGAAGGGACTGAAGCTTTCTTT
once,TRBJ2-4,-,TRBV11-2,CASSLVRSTKNIQYF,TGTGCCAGCAGCTTAGTCAGGTCAACCAAAAACATTCAGTACTTC
-,TRBJ1-1,-,TRBV6-5,CASSRGTHPTEAFF,TGTGCCAGCAGTCGAGGGACTCACCCCACTGAAGCTTTCTTT
-,TRBJ2-3,TRBD1,TRBV7-9,CASSPRQGKSDTQYF,TGTGCCAGCAGCCCTAGACAGGGTAAAAGCGATACGCAGTATTTT
-,TRBJ2-1,-,TRBV19,CASSILAAYNEQFF,TGTGCCAGTAGTATTTTGGCGGCCTACAATGAGCAGTTCTTC
-,TRBJ2-3,-,TRBV5-5,CASSLWYYEATEDTDTQYF,TGTGCCAGCAGCTTGTGGTATTACGAAGCAACCGAAGACACAGATACGCAGTATTTT
-,TRBJ2-2,-,TRBV12-3/TRBV12-4,CASLEITGELFF,TGTGCCAGCTTAGAAATCACCGGGGAGCTGTTTTTT
-,TRBJ2-7,TRBD1,TRBV7-9,CASSSAGTGGWEQYF,TGTGCCAGCAGCTCCGCGGGGACAGGGGGTTGGGAGCAGTACTTC
once,TRBJ1-1,-,TRBV6-5,CASSYLLWARLNAFF,TGTGCCAGCAGTTACTTGTTGTGGGCGCGCCTGAACGCTTTCTTT
-,TRBJ2-3,TRBD1,TRBV29-1,CSVPGQGLGAGFTDTQYF,TGCAGCGTTCCGGGACAGGGATTGGGAGCGGGGTTCACAGATACGCAGTATTTT
few,TRBJ1-3,-,TRBV3-1/TRBV3-2,CASSQQANTIYF,TGTGCCAGCAGCCAACAGGCAAACACCATATATTTT
-,TRBJ1-6,-,TRBV7-8,CASSLAIDSQIHLYNSPLHF,TGTGCCAGCAGCTTAGCTATAGACAGCCAAATACACCTCTATAATTCACCCCTCCACTTT
-,TRBJ2-2,-,TRBV7-8,CASSLASEGTGELFF,TGTGCCAGCAGCTTAGCTAGCGAGGGCACCGGGGAGCTGTTTTTT
-,TRBJ1-1,TRBD1,TRBV29-1,CSVEDPTGGLAEAFF,TGCAGCGTTGAAGATCCGACAGGGGGCTTGGCTGAAGCTTTCTTT
once,TRBJ1-3,-,TRBV5-1,CASSPDGGINKGGPIYF,TGCGCCAGCAGCCCGGACGGCGGCATCAACAAGGGAGGCCCCATATATTTT
-,TRBJ2-3,-,TRBV10-1,CASRGHGIDTQYF,TGCGCCAGCAGAGGACATGGCATAGATACGCAGTATTTT
-,TRBJ2-2,-,TRBV5-1,CASSQIPGAGELFF,TGCGCCAGCAGTCAGATTCCCGGGGCCGGGGAGCTGTTTTTT
-,TRBJ2-7,-,TRBV12-3/TRBV12-4,CASSFSGYEQYF,TGTGCCAGCAGTTTTTCAGGATACGAGCAGTACTTC
-,TRBJ2-2,-,TRBV28,CASSAPLVGGTGELFF,TGTGCCAGCAGTGCCCCGTTGGTGGGGGGCACCGGGGAGCTGTTTTTT
-,TRBJ2-1,-,TRBV29-1,CSSSRGSYNEQFF,TGCAGCTCCTCTAGGGGGTCCTACAATGAGCAGTTCTTC
-,TRBJ1-5,-,TRBV6-5,CASSYGVRDQPQHF,TGTGCCAGCAGTTACGGGGTGAGGGATCAGCCCCAGCATTTT
-,TRBJ1-2,-,TRBV9,CASRKLRGSYGYTF,TGTGCCAGCAGGAAACTGCGGGGGAGCTATGGCTACACCTTC
-,TRBJ2-2,-,TRBV6-5,CASSLGQISTGELFF,TGTGCCAGCAGCCTAGGACAGATCAGTACCGGGGAGCTGTTTTTT
-,TRBJ1-6,-,TRBV11-2,CASSPGFDNSPLHF,TGTGCCAGCAGTCCGGGATTCGACAATTCACCCCTCCACTTT
-,TRBJ2-5,-,TRBV4-1,CASSQDGTRETQYF,TGCGCCAGCAGCCAAGATGGGACAAGGGAGACCCAGTACTTC
once,TRBJ2-1,TRBD2,TRBV7-9,CASSLPSSGARRDEQFF,TGTGCCAGCAGCTTACCGTCAAGCGGGGCGCGGAGGGATGAGCAGTTCTTC
-,TRBJ1-1,-,TRBV7-2,CASSLRAGARTEAFF,TGTGCCAGCAGCTTAAGAGCGGGGGCAAGAACTGAAGCTTTCTTT
-,TRBJ1-1,TRBD1,TRBV5-6,CASSLQGGWDTEAFF,TGTGCCAGCAGCTTGCAAGGGGGCTGGGACACTGAAGCTTTCTTT
-,TRBJ1-2,TRBD1,TRBV3-1/TRBV3-2,CASSRTGINYGYTF,TGTGCCAGCAGCCGGACAGGTATTAACTATGGCTACACCTTC
-,TRBJ2-7,TRBD1,TRBV3-1/TRBV3-2,CASSLGDSRVYEQYF,TGTGCCAGCAGCCTCGGGGACAGTAGAGTCTACGAGCAGTACTTC
-,TRBJ2-7,TRBD2,TRBV5-6,CASSYGTSGSSYEQYF,TGTGCCAGCAGCTACGGGACTAGCGGTTCCTCCTACGAGCAGTACTTC
-,TRBJ2-7,-,TRBV5-5,CASSLRGSYEQYF,TGTGCCAGCAGCTTGCGAGGGTCCTACGAGCAGTACTTC
-,TRBJ2-1,TRBD2,TRBV2,CASSASGWGHEQFF,TGTGCCAGCAGTGCTAGCGGGTGGGGCCATGAGCAGTTCTTC
once,TRBJ1-2,-,TRBV10-3,CAISEEVDYGYTF,TGTGCCATCAGTGAGGAGGTGGACTATGGCTACACCTTC
-,TRBJ2-1,TRBD2,TRBV11-2,CASTTRTSGSYEQFF,TGTGCCAGCACGACTCGGACTAGCGGGAGTTATGAGCAGTTCTTC
-,TRBJ1-1,-,TRBV7-3,CASSLSPGANTEAFF,TGTGCCAGCAGCTTATCCCCAGGGGCCAACACTGAAGCTTTCTTT
-,TRBJ2-7,-,TRBV11-1,CASSFEVSEQYF,TGTGCCAGCAGCTTTGAGGTTAGCGAGCAGTACTTC
-,TRBJ2-7,-,TRBV6-2/TRBV6-3,CASSFVYGYEQYF,TGTGCCAGCAGTTTTGTATACGGCTACGAGCAGTACTTC
-,TRBJ2-7,TRBD1,TRBV2,CASRTMGQRPSYEQYF,TGTGCCAGCAGGACCATGGGACAGCGACCCTCCTACGAGCAGTACTTC
once,TRBJ1-5,TRBD1,TRBV3-1/TRBV3-2,CASSQGQGVNQPQHF,TGTGCCAGCAGCCAAGGACAGGGAGTCAATCAGCCCCAGCATTTT
-,TRBJ2-7,TRBD1,TRBV29-1,CSGGDRVGEQYF,TGCAGCGGGGGGGACAGGGTCGGCGAGCAGTACTTC